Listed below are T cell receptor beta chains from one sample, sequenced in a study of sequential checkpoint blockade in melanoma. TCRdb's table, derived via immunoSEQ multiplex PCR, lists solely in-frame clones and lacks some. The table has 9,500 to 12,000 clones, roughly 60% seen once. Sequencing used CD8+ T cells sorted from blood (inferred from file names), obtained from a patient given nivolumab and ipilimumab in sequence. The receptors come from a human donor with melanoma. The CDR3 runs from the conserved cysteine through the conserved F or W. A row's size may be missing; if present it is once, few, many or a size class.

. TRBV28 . CASNTPGQGNEQYF
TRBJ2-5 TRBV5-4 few CASSYRRGSPQETQYF
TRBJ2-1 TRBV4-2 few CASSHWAEGDEQFF
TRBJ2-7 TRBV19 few CASSPYGGGSYEQYF
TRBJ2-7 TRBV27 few CASSFSPAGGFYEQYF
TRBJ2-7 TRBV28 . CASSFRGGVEQYF
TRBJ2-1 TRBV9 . CASSPGTGTEQFF
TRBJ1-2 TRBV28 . CASSLSSYGYTF
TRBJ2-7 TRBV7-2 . CASSTGLGSSYEQYF
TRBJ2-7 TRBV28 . CASSVLGTSGKSYEQYF
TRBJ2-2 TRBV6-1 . CASSAGLGTNTGELFF
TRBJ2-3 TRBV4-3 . CASSQTRGLGADTQYF
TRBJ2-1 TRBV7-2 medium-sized CASSLAGWGPYNEQFF
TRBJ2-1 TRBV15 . CATAQRGTDNEQFF
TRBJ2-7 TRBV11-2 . CASSPETDRAAYEQYF
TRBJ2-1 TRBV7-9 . CASSWGTGGFEQFF
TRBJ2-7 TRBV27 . CASSLYGGNSYEQYF
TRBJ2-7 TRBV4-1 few CASSQDRTIKIGSYEQYF
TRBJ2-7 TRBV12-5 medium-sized CASGLERWEQYF
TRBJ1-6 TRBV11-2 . CASSLGQGEPLHF
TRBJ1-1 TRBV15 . CATSRDRGDDAAFF
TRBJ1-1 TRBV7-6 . CASSFGQGATEAFF
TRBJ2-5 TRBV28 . CASSLLTSLREQYF
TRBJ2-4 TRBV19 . CASSPRPGGNIQYF
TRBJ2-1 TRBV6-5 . CASSYSGSYNEQFF
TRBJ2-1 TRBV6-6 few CASSSGAGSSYNEQFF
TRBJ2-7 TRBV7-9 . CASGLAGVVEQYF
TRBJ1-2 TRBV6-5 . CASSYSTEGDLGYTF
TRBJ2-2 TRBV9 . CASSVGHHSAAAGELFF
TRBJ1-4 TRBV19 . CASSTQGARNEKLFF
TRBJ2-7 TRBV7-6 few CASSLLAGSSYEQYF
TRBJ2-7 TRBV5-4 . CASSPSGSGYEQYF
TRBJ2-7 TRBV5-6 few CASSFPGQSYEQYF
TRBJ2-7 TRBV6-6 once CASSYSSDEQYF
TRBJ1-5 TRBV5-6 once CASSLAARDDNQPQHF
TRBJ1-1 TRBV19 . CASTRIQGQGNTEAFF
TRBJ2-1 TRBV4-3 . CASSQDQLEGEQFF
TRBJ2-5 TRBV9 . CASSPWTGPTSGETQYF
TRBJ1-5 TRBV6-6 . CASTYEGGWNQPQHF
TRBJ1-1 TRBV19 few CASSLGQGNTEAFF
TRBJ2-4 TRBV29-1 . CSVEGGAGGSLAKNIQYF
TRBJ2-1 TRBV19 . CASSIDSTSGRLYEQFF
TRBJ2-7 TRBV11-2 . CASSFSGEGRFEQYF
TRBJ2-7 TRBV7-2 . CASSLDGSPYEQYF
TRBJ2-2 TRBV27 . CASSGLATAGELFF
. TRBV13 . CASSTRPGEGEQYF
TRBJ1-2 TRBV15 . CATSSLSNYGYTF
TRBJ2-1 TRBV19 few CASSISGKVYEQFF
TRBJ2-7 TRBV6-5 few CASRPDSGTYEQYF
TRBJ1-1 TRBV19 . CASSVDRDMVIMNTEAFF
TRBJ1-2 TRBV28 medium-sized CASSLWGAYGYTF
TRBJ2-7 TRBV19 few CASSIRGNEQYF
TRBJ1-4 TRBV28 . CASSPLNRPNEKLFF
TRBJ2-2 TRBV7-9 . CASRLSEAGGTGELFF
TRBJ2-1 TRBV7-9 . CASSPWGGQFANEQFF
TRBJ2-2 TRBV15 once CATSREGASSYTGELFF
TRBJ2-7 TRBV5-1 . CASSLRYGTGTYEQYF
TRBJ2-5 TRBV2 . CASSDGRDGGYQETQYF
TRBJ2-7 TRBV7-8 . CASSLWEYEQYF
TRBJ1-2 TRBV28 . CASSLFTGYGYTF